The clone carrying this T cell receptor beta chain has just a few counts. Its antigen is unidentified. A single record per CDR3 protein comes from TCRdb applying MiXCR to the RT-PCR reads. The sample includes about 780,000 distinct CDR3 sequences, approximately 17% seen only once; the top ten take roughly 11%. These data are taken from a study of response to subunit inactivated influenza vaccine. Study-wide results and caveats: Each seasonal influenza vaccination recruits few new T cells, the authors suggested.

CDR1 and CDR2 from the germline V gene are SNHLY and FYNNEI. V lost 9 bases and J lost 1, with 16 bases in between. This CDR3 has 14 residues. The chain joins TRBV2 to TRBJ2-7, with a weak D call TRBD2 (6 bases). The receptor's source is a man aged 45-65 years who received an inactivated influenza vaccine. The input for sequencing was PBMCs from blood, taken less than 6 days after vaccination. CDR3 DNA sequence: TGTGCCAGAGGCGGGGACTTCCCATCCTACGAGCAGTACTTC. Translating it yields CARGGDFPSYEQYF.